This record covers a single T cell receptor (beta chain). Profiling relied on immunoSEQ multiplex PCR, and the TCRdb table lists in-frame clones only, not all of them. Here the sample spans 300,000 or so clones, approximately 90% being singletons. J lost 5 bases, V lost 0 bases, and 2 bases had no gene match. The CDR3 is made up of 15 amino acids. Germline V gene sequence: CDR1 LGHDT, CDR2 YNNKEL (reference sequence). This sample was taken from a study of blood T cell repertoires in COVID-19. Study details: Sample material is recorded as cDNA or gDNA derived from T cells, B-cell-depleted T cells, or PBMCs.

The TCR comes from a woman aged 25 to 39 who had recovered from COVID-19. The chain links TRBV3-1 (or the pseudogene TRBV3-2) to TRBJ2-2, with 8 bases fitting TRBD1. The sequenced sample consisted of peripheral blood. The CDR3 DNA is TGTGCCAGCAGCCAAGATTACAGGGGGACCGGGGAGCTGTTTTTT. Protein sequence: CASSQDYRGTGELFF.